The T cell receptor (beta chain) described here comes from a study of T cells in Graves' hyperthyroidism and ophthalmopathy. The study's findings and limits: The authors' 13 V-J model separated ophthalmopathy from stable hyperthyroidism.

There were TCR beta CDR3 regions amplified from RNA transcripts. An initial round of RT-PCR targeting the TCR CDR3 relied on the HTBI primer set. MiXCR, run by TCRdb on the multiplex PCR reads, gives a single entry per CDR3 protein. Found here are around 570,000 distinct CDR3 sequences, 15% to 20% of them singletons; the top ten hold roughly 44%. Patients having uncontrolled infection, another autoimmune disease, pregnancy or lactation were not included. The diagnostic basis comprised clinical symptoms, serum thyroxine and TRAb, thyroid ultrasound and orbital computed tomography. This clonotype appeared many times. As yet, its antigen is unknown. This CDR3 is 14 amino acids long. The J segment lost 7 bases and the V segment lost 4 bases, leaving 8 bases of the junction unmatched. Germline values: CDR1 SGHRS, CDR2 YFSETQ.

This sequence joins TRBV5-1 and TRBJ2-1; 7 nucleotides align to TRBD1. Sequencing was done on a sample of blood. This clonotype was sampled from a man aged 40-49 years with Graves' ophthalmopathy. The CDR3 sequence is CASSTGQVGNEQFF. CDR3 nucleotide sequence: TGCGCCAGCAGCACCGGACAGGTGGGGAATGAGCAGTTCTTC. Complete variable domain (other parts from reference TRBV5-1 and TRBJ2-1): KAGVTQTPRYLIKTRGQQVTLSCSPISGHRSVSWYQQTPGQGLQFLFEYFSETQRNKGNFPGRFSGRQFSNSRSEMNVSTLELGDSALYLCASSTGQVGNEQFFGPGTRLTVL.